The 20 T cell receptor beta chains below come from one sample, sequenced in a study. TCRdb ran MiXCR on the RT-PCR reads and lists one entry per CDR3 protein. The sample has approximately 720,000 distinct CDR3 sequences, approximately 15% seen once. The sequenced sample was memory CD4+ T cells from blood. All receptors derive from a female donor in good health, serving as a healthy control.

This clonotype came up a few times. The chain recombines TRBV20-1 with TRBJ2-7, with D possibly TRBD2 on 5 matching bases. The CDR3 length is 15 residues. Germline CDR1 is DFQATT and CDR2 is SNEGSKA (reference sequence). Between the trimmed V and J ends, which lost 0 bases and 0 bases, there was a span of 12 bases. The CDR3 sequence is CSARDGGLSSYEQYF. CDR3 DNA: TGCAGTGCTAGAGATGGCGGGCTAAGCTCCTACGAGCAGTACTTC.

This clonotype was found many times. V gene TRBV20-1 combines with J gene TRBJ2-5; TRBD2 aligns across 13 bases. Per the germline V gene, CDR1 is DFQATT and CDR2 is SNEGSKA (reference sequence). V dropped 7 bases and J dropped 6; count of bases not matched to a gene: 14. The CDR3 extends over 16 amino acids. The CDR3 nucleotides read TGCAGTGAAGTACCGGCTGCTGGGACTAGCGGGAAGACCCAGTACTTC. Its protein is CSEVPAAGTSGKTQYF.

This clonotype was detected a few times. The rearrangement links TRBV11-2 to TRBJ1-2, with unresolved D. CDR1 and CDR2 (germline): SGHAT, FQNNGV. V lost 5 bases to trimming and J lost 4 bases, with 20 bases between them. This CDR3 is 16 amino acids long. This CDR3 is CASSPRDGTGGYGYTF. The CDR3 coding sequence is TGTGCCAGCAGCCCCCGAGACGGTACTGGCGGCTATGGCTACACCTTC.

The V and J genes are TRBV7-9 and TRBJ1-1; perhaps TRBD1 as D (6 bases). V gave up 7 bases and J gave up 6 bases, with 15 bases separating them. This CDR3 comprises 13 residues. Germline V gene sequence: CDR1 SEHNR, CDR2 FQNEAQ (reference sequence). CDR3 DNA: TGTGCCAGCATCGTGGAGGGGGTCCCTGAAGCTTTCTTT. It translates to CASIVEGVPEAFF. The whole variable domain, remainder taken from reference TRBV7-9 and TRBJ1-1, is DTGVSQNPRHKITKRGQNVTFRCDPISEHNRLYWYRQTLGQGPEFLTYFQNEAQLEKSRLLSDRFSAERPKGSFSTLEIQRTEQGDSAMYLCASIVEGVPEAFFGQGTRLTVV.

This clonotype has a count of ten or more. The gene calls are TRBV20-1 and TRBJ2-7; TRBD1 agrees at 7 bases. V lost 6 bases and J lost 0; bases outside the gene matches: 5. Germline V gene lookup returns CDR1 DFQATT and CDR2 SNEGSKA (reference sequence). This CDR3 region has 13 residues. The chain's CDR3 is CSASTGFSYEQYF. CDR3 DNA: TGCAGTGCCTCGACAGGGTTCTCCTACGAGCAGTACTTC.

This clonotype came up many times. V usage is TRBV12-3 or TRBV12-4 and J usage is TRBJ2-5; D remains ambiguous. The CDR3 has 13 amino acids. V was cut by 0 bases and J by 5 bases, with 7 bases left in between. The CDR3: CASSLAHGETQYF. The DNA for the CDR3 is TGTGCCAGCAGTTTAGCGCACGGGGAGACCCAGTACTTC.

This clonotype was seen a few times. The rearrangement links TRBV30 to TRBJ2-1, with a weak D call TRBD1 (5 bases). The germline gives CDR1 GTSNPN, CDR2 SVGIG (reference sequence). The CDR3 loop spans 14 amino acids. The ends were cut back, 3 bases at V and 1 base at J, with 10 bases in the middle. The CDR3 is CAWRGTGSYNEQFF. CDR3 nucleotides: TGTGCCTGGAGGGGAACAGGATCCTACAATGAGCAGTTCTTC.

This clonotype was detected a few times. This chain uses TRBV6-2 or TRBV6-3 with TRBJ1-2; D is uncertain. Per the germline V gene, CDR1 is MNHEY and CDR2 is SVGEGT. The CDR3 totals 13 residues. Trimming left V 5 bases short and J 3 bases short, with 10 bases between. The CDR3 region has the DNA TGTGCCAGCAGTCCCGACGGCTACTATGGCTACACCTTC. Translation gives CASSPDGYYGYTF.

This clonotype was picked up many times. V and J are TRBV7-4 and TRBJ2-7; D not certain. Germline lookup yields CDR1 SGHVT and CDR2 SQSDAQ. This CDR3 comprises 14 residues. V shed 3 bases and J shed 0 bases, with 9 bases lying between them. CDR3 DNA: TGTGCCAGCAGCTTTTATACAGCCTCCTACGAGCAGTACTTC. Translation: CASSFYTASYEQYF.

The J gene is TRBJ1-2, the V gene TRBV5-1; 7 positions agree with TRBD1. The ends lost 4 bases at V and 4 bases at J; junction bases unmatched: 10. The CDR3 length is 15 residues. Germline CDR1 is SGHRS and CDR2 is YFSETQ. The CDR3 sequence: CASSRSRDSGYGYTF. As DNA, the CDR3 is TGCGCCAGCAGCCGATCACGGGACAGCGGCTATGGCTACACCTTC.

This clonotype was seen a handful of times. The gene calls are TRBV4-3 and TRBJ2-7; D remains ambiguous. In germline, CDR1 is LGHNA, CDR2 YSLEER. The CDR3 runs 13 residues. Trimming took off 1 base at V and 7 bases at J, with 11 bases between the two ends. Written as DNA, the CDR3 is TGCGCCAGCAGCCAAGTCAAAGCGACTGAGCAGTACTTC. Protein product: CASSQVKATEQYF.

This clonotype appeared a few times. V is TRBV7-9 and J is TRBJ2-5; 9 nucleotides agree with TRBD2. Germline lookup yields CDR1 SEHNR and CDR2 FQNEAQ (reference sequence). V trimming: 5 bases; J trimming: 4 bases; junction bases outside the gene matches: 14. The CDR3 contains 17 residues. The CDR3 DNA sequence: TGTGCCAGCAGCGCATCCTCGGTAGCGGGAGTCGGAGAGACCCAGTACTTC. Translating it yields CASSASSVAGVGETQYF.

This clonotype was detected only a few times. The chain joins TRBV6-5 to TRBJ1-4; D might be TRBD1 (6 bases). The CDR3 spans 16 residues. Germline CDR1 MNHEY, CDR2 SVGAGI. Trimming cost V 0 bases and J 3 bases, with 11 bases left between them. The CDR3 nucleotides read TGTGCCAGCAGTTACTCTTTAAACAGGGCTAATGAAAAACTGTTTTTT. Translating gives CASSYSLNRANEKLFF.

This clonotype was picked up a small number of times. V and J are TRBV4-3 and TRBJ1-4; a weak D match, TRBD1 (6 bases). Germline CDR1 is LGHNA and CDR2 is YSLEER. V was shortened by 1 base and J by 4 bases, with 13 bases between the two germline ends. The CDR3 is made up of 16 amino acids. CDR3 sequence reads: CASSQVATGDNEKLFF. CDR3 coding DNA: TGCGCCAGCAGCCAAGTGGCGACAGGCGATAATGAAAAACTGTTTTTT.

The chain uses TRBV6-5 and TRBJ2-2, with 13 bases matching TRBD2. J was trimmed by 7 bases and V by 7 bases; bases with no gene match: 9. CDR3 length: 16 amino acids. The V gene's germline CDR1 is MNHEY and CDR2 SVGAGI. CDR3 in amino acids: CASTTGLAGAGGELFF. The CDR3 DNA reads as TGTGCCAGCACTACAGGACTAGCGGGAGCGGGCGGGGAGCTGTTTTTT.

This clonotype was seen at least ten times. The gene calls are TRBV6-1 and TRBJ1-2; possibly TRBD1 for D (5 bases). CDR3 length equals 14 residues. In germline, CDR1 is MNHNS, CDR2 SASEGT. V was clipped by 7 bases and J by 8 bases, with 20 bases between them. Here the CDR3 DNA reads TGTGCCAGCAACCTCATGGCCGGGACCGTGGGCTACACCTTC. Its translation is CASNLMAGTVGYTF.

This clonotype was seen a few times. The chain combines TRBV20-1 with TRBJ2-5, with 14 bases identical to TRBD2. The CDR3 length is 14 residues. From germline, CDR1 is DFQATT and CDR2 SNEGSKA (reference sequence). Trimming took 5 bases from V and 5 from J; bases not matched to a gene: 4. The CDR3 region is CSAGLAGGGETQYF. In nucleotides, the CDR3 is TGCAGTGCTGGACTAGCGGGAGGCGGGGAGACCCAGTACTTC.

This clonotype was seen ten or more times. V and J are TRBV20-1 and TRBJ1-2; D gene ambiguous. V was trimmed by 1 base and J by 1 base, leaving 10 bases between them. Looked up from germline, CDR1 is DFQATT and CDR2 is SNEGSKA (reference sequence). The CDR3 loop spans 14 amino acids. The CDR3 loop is CSARGRGHNYGYTF. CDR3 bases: TGCAGTGCTAGAGGACGTGGGCATAACTATGGCTACACCTTC.

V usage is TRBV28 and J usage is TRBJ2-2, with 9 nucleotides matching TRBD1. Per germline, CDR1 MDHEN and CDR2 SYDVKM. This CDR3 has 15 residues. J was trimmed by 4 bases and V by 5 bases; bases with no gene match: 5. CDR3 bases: TGTGCCAGCAGTCCGGGACAGGGTATCACCGGGGAGCTGTTTTTT. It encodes CASSPGQGITGELFF.

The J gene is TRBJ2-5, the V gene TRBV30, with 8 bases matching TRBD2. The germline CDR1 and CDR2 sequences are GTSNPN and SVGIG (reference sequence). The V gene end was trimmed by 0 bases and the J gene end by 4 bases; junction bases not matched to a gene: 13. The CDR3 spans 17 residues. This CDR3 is CAWSVRLLAGRAETQYF. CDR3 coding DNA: TGTGCCTGGAGTGTACGTCTCCTAGCGGGTAGAGCAGAGACCCAGTACTTC.